The T cell receptor beta chain under discussion was sequenced for a study of breast tumors, draining lymph nodes, adjacent tissues. Study-level results: Compared with lymph nodes, tumors were less diverse; compared with nontumor tissue, more. Findings are consistent with lymph node origin and intratumoral expansion of most tumor T cells. Data only fit, rather than demonstrated, lymph node origin of most tumor T cells. Luminal-like breast cancer showed significantly greater tumor-nontumor repertoire similarity than basal-like breast cancer did.

One entry per CDR3 protein, called by TCRdb with MiXCR from the multiplex PCR reads. The table has around 50,000 distinct CDR3 sequences, roughly 23% seen once; the top ten hold more than 6.5%. This clonotype has at least ten counts. Its target is not known. CDR3 length: 14 residues. V was pared by 4 bases and J by 2 bases, with 10 bases between. Germline V CDR1 and CDR2: LGHNT, FRNRAP. This sequence originates from a female donor with breast cancer. Some clones in this sample may be carry-over from other donors' samples. Sequences were obtained from breast tumor tissue. The chain joins TRBV12-5 to TRBJ2-3; tentatively, D is TRBD2 (7 bases). In DNA form, the CDR3 reads TGTGCTAGTGGTTCCGGGGGGCCCACAGATACGCAGTATTTT. Its translation is CASGSGGPTDTQYF.